This T cell receptor (beta chain) was retrieved from a study of cytomegalovirus exposure and HLA in healthy donors. General study results and limits: Specificity of a few CMV-associated chains for CMV antigens was verified in vitro.

Data came from immunoSEQ multiplex PCR; TCRdb stores just in-frame clones and leaves some out. The profile covers 250,000 to 400,000 clones, with approximately 85% appearing a single time and around 0.88% taken by the ten largest. CDR3 length equals 13 residues. From germline, CDR1 is LNHNV and CDR2 YYDKDF (reference sequence). The V and J ends lost 5 bases and 6 bases, in that order; junction bases with no gene match: 3. Concerning this clone itself: Its antigen is not identified.

Sequenced material: PBMCs. V usage is TRBV15 and J usage is TRBJ2-2; 7 bases agree with TRBD2. This receptor was obtained from a man aged 30 to 45 in good health and CMV-seronegative. In nucleotides, the CDR3 is TGTGCCACCAGCCGCGGGGGAGCCGGGGAGCTGTTTTTT. Translating gives CATSRGGAGELFF.